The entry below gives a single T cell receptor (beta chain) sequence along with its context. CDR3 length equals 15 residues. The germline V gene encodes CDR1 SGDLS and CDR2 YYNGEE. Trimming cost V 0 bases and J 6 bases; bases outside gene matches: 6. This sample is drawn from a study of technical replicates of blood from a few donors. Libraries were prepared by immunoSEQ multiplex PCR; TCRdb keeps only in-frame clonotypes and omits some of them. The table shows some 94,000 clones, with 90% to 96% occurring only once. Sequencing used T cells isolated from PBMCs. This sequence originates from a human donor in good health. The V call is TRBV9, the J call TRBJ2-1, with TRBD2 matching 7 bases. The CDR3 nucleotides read TGTGCCAGCAGCGTAGTTATGCTAGCGGTCAATGAGCAGTTCTTC. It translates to CASSVVMLAVNEQFF.